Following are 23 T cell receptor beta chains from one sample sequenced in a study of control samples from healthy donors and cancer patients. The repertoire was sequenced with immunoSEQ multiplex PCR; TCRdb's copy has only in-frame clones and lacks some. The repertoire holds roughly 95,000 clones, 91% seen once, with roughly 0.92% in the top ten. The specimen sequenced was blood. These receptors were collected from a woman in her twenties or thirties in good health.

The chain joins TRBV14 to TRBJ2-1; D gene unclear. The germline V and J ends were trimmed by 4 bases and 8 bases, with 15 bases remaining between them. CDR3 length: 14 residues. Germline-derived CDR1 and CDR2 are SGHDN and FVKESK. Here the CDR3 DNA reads TGTGCCAGCAGCCCGATCTTCCGTTGGGATGAGCAGTTCTTC. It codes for CASSPIFRWDEQFF.

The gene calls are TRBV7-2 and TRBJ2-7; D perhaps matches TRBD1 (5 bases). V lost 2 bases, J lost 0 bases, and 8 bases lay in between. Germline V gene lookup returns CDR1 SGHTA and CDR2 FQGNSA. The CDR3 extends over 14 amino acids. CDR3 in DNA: TGTGCCAGCAGCTTAACAGGTCTCTCCTACGAGCAGTACTTC. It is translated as CASSLTGLSYEQYF.

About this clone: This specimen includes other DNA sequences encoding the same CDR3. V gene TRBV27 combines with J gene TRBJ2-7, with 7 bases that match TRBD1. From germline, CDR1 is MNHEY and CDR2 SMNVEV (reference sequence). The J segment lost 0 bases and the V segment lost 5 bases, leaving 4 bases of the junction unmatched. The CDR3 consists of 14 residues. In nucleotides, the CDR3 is TGTGCCAGCAGTAGACAGGGACGCTCCTACGAGCAGTACTTC. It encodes CASSRQGRSYEQYF.

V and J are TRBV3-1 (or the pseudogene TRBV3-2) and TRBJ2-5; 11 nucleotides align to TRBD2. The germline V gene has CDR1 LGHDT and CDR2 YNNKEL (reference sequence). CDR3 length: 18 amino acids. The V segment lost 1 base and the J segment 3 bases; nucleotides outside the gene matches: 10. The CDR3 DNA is TGTGCCAGCAGCCAAGGACGCTTCCGGGGACTAGCGGAAGAGACCCAGTACTTC. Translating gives CASSQGRFRGLAEETQYF.

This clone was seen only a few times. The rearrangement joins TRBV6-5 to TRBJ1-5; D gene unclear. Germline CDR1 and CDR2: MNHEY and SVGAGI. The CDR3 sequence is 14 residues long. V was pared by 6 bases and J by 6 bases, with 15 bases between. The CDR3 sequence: CASSALDSGQPQHF. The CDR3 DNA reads TGTGCCAGCAGCGCGCTCGACTCGGGTCAGCCCCAGCATTTT.

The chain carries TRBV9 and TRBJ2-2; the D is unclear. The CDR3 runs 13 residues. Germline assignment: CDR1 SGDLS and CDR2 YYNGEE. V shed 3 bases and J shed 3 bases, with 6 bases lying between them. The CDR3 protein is CASSARDTGELFF. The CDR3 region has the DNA TGTGCCAGCAGCGCCCGGGACACCGGGGAGCTGTTTTTT.

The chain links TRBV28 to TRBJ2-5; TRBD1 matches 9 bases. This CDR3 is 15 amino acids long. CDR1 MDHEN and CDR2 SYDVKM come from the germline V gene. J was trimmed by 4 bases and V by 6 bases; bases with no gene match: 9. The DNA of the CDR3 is TGTGCCAGCAGGCAAGGACAGGGGTCTCGAGAGACCCAGTACTTC. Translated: CASRQGQGSRETQYF.

CDR3 coding DNA: TGTGCCAGTAGTATGTTAAGTGGCAGATATTCACCCCTCCACTTT. Protein sequence: CASSMLSGRYSPLHF. The chain couples TRBV19 to TRBJ1-6; unclear D gene. The germline V gene has CDR1 LNHDA and CDR2 SQIVND (reference sequence). The ends were cut back, 3 bases at V and 8 bases at J, with 14 bases in the middle. This CDR3 has 15 residues.

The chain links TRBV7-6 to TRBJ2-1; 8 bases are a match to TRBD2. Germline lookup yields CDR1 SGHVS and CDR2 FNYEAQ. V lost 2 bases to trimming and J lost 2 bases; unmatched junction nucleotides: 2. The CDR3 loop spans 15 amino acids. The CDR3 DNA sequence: TGTGCCAGCAGCTTAAGTAGCGGGACCTACAATGAGCAGTTCTTC. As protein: CASSLSSGTYNEQFF.

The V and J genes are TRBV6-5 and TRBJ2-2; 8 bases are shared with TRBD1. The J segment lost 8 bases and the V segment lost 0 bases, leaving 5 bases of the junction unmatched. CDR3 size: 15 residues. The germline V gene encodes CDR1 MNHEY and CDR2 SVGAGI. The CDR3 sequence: CASSYSNRGTGELFF. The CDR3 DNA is TGTGCCAGCAGTTACTCGAACAGGGGGACAGGGGAGCTGTTTTTT.

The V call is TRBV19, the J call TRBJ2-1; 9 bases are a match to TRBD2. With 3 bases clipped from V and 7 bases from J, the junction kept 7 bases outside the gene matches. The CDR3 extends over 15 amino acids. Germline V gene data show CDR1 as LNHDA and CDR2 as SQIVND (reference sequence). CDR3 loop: CASSMIAGVGNEQFF. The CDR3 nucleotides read TGTGCCAGTAGTATGATAGCGGGAGTAGGGAATGAGCAGTTCTTC. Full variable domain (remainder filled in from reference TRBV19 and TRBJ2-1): DGGITQSPKYLFRKEGQNVTLSCEQNLNHDAMYWYRQDPGQGLRLIYYSQIVNDFQKGDIAEGYSVSREKKESFPLTVTSAQKNPTAFYLCASSMIAGVGNEQFFGPGTRLTVL.

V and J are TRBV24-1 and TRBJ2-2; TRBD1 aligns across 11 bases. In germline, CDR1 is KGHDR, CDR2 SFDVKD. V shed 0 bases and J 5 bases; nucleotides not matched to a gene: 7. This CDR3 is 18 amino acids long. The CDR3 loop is CATSDLGGQGAITGELFF. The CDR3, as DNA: TGTGCCACCAGTGATTTGGGTGGACAGGGGGCGATTACCGGGGAGCTGTTTTTT.

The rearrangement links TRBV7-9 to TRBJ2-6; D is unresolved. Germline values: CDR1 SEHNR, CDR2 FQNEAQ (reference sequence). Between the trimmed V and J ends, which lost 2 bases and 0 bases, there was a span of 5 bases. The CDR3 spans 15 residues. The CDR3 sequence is CASSLSFSGANVLTF. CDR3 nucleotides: TGTGCCAGCAGCTTATCTTTCTCTGGGGCCAACGTCCTGACTTTC.

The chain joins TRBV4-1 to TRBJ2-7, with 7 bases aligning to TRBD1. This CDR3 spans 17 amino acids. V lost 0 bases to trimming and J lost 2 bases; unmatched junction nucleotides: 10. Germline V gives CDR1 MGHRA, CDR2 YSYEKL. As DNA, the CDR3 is TGCGCCAGCAGCCAAGATGGTCGCCCGGGACAGACCTACGAGCAGTACTTC. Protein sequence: CASSQDGRPGQTYEQYF.

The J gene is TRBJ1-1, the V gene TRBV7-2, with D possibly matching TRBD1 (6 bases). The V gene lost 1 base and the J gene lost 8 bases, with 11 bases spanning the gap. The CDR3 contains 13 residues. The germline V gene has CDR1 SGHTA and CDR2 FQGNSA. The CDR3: CASSLGVRGEAFF. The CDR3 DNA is TGTGCCAGCAGCTTAGGAGTTAGGGGGGAAGCTTTCTTT.

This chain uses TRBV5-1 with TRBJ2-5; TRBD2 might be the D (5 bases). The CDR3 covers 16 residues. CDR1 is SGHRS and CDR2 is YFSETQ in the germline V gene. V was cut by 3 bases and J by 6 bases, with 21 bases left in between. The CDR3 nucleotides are TGCGCCAGCAGCTCCCCAAGAAGAGGGTTGATGAAGACCCAGTACTTC. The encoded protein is CASSSPRRGLMKTQYF.

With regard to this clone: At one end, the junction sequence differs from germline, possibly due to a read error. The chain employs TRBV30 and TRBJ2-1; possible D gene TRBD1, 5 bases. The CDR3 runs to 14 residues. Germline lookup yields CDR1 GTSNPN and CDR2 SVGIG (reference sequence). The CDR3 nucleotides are TGTGTCTGGATGAGGCAGGGAAATCGGAATGAGCAGTTCTTC. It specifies CVWMRQGNRNEQFF.

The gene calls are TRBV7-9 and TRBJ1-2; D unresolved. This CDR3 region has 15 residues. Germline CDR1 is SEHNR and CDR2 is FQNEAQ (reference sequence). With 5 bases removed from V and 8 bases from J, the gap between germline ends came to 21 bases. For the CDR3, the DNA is TGTGCCAGCAGCACTCAAATGGAATTCCAATTCGGCTACACCTTC. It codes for CASSTQMEFQFGYTF.

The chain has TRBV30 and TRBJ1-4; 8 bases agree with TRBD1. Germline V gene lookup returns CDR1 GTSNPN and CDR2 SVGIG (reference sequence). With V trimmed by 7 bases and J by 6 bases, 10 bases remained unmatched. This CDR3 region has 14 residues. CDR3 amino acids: CASRQGLRYEKLFF. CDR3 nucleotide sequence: TGTGCCTCCCGACAGGGGCTTCGTTATGAAAAACTGTTTTTT.

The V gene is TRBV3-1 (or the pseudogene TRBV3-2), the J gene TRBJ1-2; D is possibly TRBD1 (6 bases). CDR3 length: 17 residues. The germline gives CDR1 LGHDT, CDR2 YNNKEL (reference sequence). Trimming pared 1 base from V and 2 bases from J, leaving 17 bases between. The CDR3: CASSQGWGDTMNYGYTF. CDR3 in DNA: TGTGCCAGCAGCCAAGGGTGGGGGGACACCATGAACTATGGCTACACCTTC.

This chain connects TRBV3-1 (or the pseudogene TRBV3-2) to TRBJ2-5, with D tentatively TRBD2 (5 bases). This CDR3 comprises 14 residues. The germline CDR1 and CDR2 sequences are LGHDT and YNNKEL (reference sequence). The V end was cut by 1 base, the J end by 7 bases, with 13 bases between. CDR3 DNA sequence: TGTGCCAGCAGCCAAGGGCAGACCGGGATGACCCAGTACTTC. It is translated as CASSQGQTGMTQYF.

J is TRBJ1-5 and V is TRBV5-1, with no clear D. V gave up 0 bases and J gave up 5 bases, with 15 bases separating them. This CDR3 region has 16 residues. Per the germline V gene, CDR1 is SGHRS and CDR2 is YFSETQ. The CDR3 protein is CASSLEPLRAHQPQHF. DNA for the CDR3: TGCGCCAGCAGCTTGGAGCCGTTGAGGGCCCATCAGCCCCAGCATTTT.

The CDR3 nucleotides are TGTGCCAGCAGTGAAGCAGAGGGGGCAGGCAATCAGCCCCAGCATTTT. Residues: CASSEAEGAGNQPQHF. V and J are TRBV6-1 and TRBJ1-5; 7 bases are a match to TRBD1. In germline, CDR1 is MNHNS, CDR2 SASEGT. CDR3 length: 16 residues. The trim removed 0 bases at V and 2 bases at J, leaving 4 bases unmatched.